This is a list of T cell receptor beta chains from one sample in a study of PD-L1 blockade in urothelial cancer. Some clones are missing from TCRdb's copy, which holds only in-frame ones; the method was immunoSEQ multiplex PCR. Of about 66,000 clones in the sample, 88% were seen once. Here the sequenced sample was PBMCs, taken around atezolizumab (anti-PD-L1) treatment. The receptors were sampled from a man aged 60 to 75 with urothelial cancer. Each CDR3 is given with its conserved first and last residue. Each record gives: clone size, D gene, J gene, V gene, CDR3 protein, CDR3 DNA. D genes are given only for firm matches. Not all rows give a size; the values are once, few, many and, for expanded clones, a class.

.	TRBD1	TRBJ1-5	TRBV2	CASGQGLNQPQHF	TGTGCCAGCGGACAGGGCCTAAATCAGCCCCAGCATTTT
.	TRBD1	TRBJ2-7	TRBV7-2	CASSLGQGPREQYF	TGTGCCAGCAGCCTGGGACAGGGCCCGAGAGAGCAGTACTTC
once	TRBD2	TRBJ2-1	TRBV15	CATVTSGAYNEQFF	TGTGCCACTGTGACTAGCGGGGCCTACAATGAGCAGTTCTTC
once	.	TRBJ1-1	TRBV28	CASSRTAEAFF	TGTGCCAGCAGTCGGACAGCTGAAGCTTTCTTT
.	.	TRBJ2-7	TRBV13	CASSLLDSAYEQYF	TGTGCCAGCAGCTTACTAGACTCGGCCTACGAGCAGTACTTC
.	.	TRBJ1-1	TRBV28	CASGNRESNTEAFF	TGTGCCAGCGGAAACCGGGAATCGAACACTGAAGCTTTCTTT
.	.	TRBJ1-1	TRBV7-9	CASSLEAGLWVEAFF	TGTGCCAGCAGCTTAGAGGCAGGGCTATGGGTTGAAGCTTTCTTT
.	.	TRBJ2-7	TRBV28	CASSLLGSRSYEQYF	TGTGCCAGCAGTTTATTGGGCAGCCGCTCCTACGAGCAGTACTTC
.	.	TRBJ1-1	TRBV28	CASSLSGYTLGHFNTEAFF	TGTGCCAGCAGTTTAAGTGGCTACACTTTGGGGCACTTTAACACTGAAGCTTTCTTT
once	TRBD2	TRBJ2-1	TRBV7-2	CASSWVSGRAHNEQFF	TGTGCCAGCAGCTGGGTTAGCGGGAGGGCCCACAATGAGCAGTTCTTC
.	TRBD1	TRBJ2-6	TRBV19	CASSIWTGISGANVLTF	TGTGCCAGTAGTATCTGGACAGGTATCTCTGGGGCCAACGTCCTGACTTTC
.	TRBD2	TRBJ2-3	TRBV10-1	CASTTSGSDTQYF	TGCGCCAGCACTACTAGCGGTTCAGATACGCAGTATTTT
.	.	TRBJ1-5	TRBV7-7	CASSLDLGQPQHF	TGTGCTAGCAGCTTAGATCTCGGTCAGCCCCAGCATTTT
.	TRBD2	TRBJ2-2	TRBV6-1	CASRGSGGATGELFF	TGTGCCAGCAGGGGCAGCGGGGGGGCCACCGGGGAGCTGTTTTTT
.	.	TRBJ2-7	TRBV5-1	CASSADSPGWYEQYF	TGCGCCAGCAGCGCGGACTCACCGGGGTGGTACGAGCAGTACTTC